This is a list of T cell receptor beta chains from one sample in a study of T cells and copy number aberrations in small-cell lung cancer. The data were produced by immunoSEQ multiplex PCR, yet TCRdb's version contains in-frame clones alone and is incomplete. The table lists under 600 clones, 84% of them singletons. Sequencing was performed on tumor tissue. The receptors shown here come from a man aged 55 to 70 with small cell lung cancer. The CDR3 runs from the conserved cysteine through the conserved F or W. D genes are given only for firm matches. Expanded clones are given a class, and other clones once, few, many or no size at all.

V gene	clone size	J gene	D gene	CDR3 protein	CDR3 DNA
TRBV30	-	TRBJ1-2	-	CAWTGDGLHGYTF	TGTGCCTGGACCGGGGACGGGTTACATGGCTACACCTTC
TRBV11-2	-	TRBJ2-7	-	CASSTHSMGEQYF	TGTGCCAGCAGCACCCACTCGATGGGCGAGCAGTACTTC
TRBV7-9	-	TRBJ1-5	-	CASSLTNSDQPQHF	TGTGCCAGCAGCTTGACGAATTCGGATCAGCCCCAGCATTTT
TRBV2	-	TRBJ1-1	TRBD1	CASSDVGQGWDEAFF	TGTGCCAGCAGTGATGTTGGACAGGGGTGGGATGAAGCTTTCTTT
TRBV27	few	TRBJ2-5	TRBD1	CASSFSGQDQETQYF	TGTGCCAGCAGTTTCTCCGGACAGGACCAAGAGACCCAGTACTTC
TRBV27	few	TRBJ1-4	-	CASSQGGNWDEKLFF	TGTGCCAGCAGTCAAGGGGGGAACTGGGATGAAAAACTGTTTTTT
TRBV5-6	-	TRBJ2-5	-	CASSLVSNQETQYF	TGTGCCAGCAGCTTGGTCTCTAACCAAGAGACCCAGTACTTC
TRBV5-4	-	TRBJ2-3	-	CASSFVAGTDTQYF	TGTGCCAGCAGCTTTGTTGCAGGCACAGATACGCAGTATTTT
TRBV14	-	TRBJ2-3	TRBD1	CASSTRTGGVDTQYF	TGTGCCAGCAGCACCCGGACAGGGGGCGTGGATACGCAGTATTTT
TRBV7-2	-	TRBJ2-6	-	CASSTLGQSRANVLTF	TGTGCCAGCAGCACATTGGGACAAAGTCGGGCCAACGTCCTGACTTTC
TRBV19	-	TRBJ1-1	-	CASTPGGGRAEAFF	TGTGCCAGTACCCCAGGAGGCGGGAGGGCTGAAGCTTTCTTT
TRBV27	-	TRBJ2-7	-	CASSYIPGQGNGEQYF	TGTGCCAGCAGCTACATCCCGGGTCAGGGGAACGGCGAGCAGTACTTC
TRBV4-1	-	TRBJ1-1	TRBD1	CASSHNRGSNTEAFF	TGCGCCAGCAGCCACAACAGGGGGTCGAATACTGAAGCTTTCTTT
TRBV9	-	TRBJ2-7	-	CASGGRGYEQYF	TGTGCCAGCGGTGGCAGGGGATACGAGCAGTACTTC
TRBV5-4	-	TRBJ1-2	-	CASSGGGLYGYTF	TGTGCCAGCAGTGGGGGAGGGCTCTATGGCTACACCTTC
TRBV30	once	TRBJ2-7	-	CAWSVWGEEQYF	TGTGCCTGGAGTGTATGGGGGGAGGAGCAGTACTTC
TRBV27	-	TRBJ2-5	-	CASSLNRGGGRETQYF	TGTGCCAGCAGTTTAAACAGGGGGGGAGGACGAGAGACCCAGTACTTC
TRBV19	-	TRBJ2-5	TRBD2	CASSTGGITTQYF	TGTGCCAGTAGTACGGGGGGGATTACGACCCAGTACTTC
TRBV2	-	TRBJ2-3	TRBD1	CASSDRGATDTQYF	TGTGCCAGCAGCGACAGGGGGGCAACAGATACGCAGTATTTT
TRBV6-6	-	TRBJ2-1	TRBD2	CASSYSSGDYNEQFF	TGTGCCAGCAGTTACTCGAGCGGGGATTACAATGAGCAGTTCTTC
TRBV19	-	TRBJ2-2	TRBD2	CASSIVAGEVLETGELFF	TGTGCCAGTAGTATAGTAGCGGGAGAGGTTTTGGAGACCGGGGAGCTGTTTTTT
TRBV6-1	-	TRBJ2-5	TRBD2	CASRRLAGTQETQYF	TGTGCCAGCAGAAGACTAGCGGGGACTCAAGAGACCCAGTACTTC
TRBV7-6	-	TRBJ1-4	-	CASSETPLNEKLFF	TGTGCCAGCAGCGAAACACCACTTAATGAAAAACTGTTTTTT
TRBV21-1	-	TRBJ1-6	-	CASSLHIHHNSPLHF	TGTGCCAGCAGCCTACACATACATCATAATTCACCCCTCCACTTT
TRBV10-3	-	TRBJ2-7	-	CAISEWGRSSYEQYF	TGTGCCATCAGTGAGTGGGGGCGTAGCTCCTACGAGCAGTACTTC